The 14 T cell receptor beta chains presented below share a single source sample, sequenced in a study of blood T cell repertoires in COVID-19. The repertoire was sequenced with immunoSEQ multiplex PCR; TCRdb's copy has only in-frame clones and lacks some. The table has 85,000 to 100,000 clones, 70% to 80% seen once. Sequenced input: peripheral blood. These receptors were collected from a human donor in a cohort sampled during active COVID-19.

CDR3 in amino acids: CASQTSGRAGADTQYF. The CDR3 DNA sequence: TGTGCCAGTCAGACTAGCGGGAGGGCCGGGGCAGATACGCAGTATTTT. V usage is TRBV28 and J usage is TRBJ2-3; TRBD2 aligns across 14 bases. This CDR3 comprises 16 residues. CDR1 and CDR2 (germline): MDHEN, SYDVKM. Unmatched junction bases numbered 9, after V lost 9 bases and J lost 4 bases. Together with reference TRBV28 and TRBJ2-3, the CDR3 gives the full variable domain: DVKVTQSSRYLVKRTGEKVFLECVQDMDHENMFWYRQDPGLGLRLIYFSYDVKMKEKGDIPEGYSVSREKKERFSLILESASTNQTSMYLCASQTSGRAGADTQYFGPGTRLTVL.

The chain combines TRBV28 with TRBJ1-2; 7 bases fit TRBD1. CDR1 is MDHEN and CDR2 is SYDVKM in the germline V gene. There are 14 residues in the CDR3. The J segment lost 1 base and the V segment lost 3 bases, leaving 2 bases of the junction unmatched. The CDR3 DNA reads as TGTGCCAGCAGTTTTCAGGGGGGTAACTATGGCTACACCTTC. It codes for CASSFQGGNYGYTF.

The rearrangement uses TRBV10-3 and TRBJ2-6; no reliable D call. V dropped 3 bases and J dropped 0 bases, with 6 bases sitting between them. The CDR3 loop spans 15 amino acids. The V gene's germline CDR1 is ENHRY and CDR2 SYGVKD. CDR3 coding DNA: TGTGCCATCAGTGAACAGACCTCTGGGGCCAACGTCCTGACTTTC. Amino acids: CAISEQTSGANVLTF.

This chain uses TRBV7-2 with TRBJ1-6; weak D call: TRBD1 (5 bases). Trimming cost V 8 bases and J 8 bases, with 19 bases left between them. Germline loops: CDR1 SGHTA, CDR2 FQGNSA. The CDR3 runs to 15 residues. The CDR3 sequence: CASGNLGVWDSPLHF. The DNA of the CDR3 is TGTGCCAGCGGCAATTTAGGGGTCTGGGATTCACCCCTCCACTTT.

The chain employs TRBV7-2 and TRBJ1-2; D gene ambiguous. Germline V lookup: CDR1 SGHTA, CDR2 FQGNSA. This CDR3 contains 16 residues. Trimming shortened V by 1 base and J by 4 bases, and 16 bases separated the two germline ends. This CDR3 is CASSLGMVSPGYGYTF. The DNA of the CDR3 is TGTGCCAGCAGCTTAGGCATGGTAAGCCCCGGCTATGGCTACACCTTC.

The chain couples TRBV7-3 to TRBJ2-4; D ambiguous. Trimming cost V 0 bases and J 0 bases, with 3 bases left between them. CDR1 is SGHTA, CDR2 FQGTGA, per germline. CDR3 length: 14 amino acids. The chain's CDR3 is CASSLTVAKNIQYF. The CDR3 region has the DNA TGTGCCAGCAGCTTAACCGTAGCCAAAAACATTCAGTACTTC. Together with reference TRBV7-3 and TRBJ2-4, the CDR3 gives the full variable domain: GAGVSQTPSNKVTEKGKYVELRCDPISGHTALYWYRQSLGQGPEFLIYFQGTGAADDSGLPNDRFFAVRPEGSVSTLKIQRTERGDSAVYLCASSLTVAKNIQYFGAGTRLSVL.

This chain links TRBV19 with TRBJ1-5; the D gene is possibly TRBD1 (6 bases). The V end lost 9 bases, the J end lost 0 bases, and 15 bases lay between the germline ends. The CDR3 consists of 15 residues. Germline values: CDR1 LNHDA, CDR2 SQIVND (reference sequence). In nucleotides, the CDR3 is TGTGCCAGCCGCCAGGGGTTGCATAGCAATCAGCCCCAGCATTTT. It translates to CASRQGLHSNQPQHF.

The chain links TRBV3-1 (or the pseudogene TRBV3-2) to TRBJ2-2; D possibly corresponds to TRBD1 (5 bases). Germline V gives CDR1 LGHDT, CDR2 YNNKEL (reference sequence). CDR3 length equals 13 residues. Trimming left V 10 bases short and J 3 bases short, with 12 bases between. CDR3 loop: CATGREDTGELFF. DNA of the CDR3: TGTGCCACCGGCAGGGAAGACACCGGGGAGCTGTTTTTT.

The chain uses TRBV19 and TRBJ2-5; 8 bases line up with TRBD2. After removal of 6 bases from V and 1 base from J, the junction contained 4 bases not matched to a gene. CDR1 and CDR2 (germline): LNHDA, SQIVND (reference sequence). There are 14 residues in the CDR3. CDR3 amino acids: CASRGTSGQETQYF. Here the CDR3 DNA reads TGTGCCAGTAGGGGTACTAGCGGCCAAGAGACCCAGTACTTC. The variable domain in full, with the rest retrieved from reference TRBV19 and TRBJ2-5, is DGGITQSPKYLFRKEGQNVTLSCEQNLNHDAMYWYRQDPGQGLRLIYYSQIVNDFQKGDIAEGYSVSREKKESFPLTVTSAQKNPTAFYLCASRGTSGQETQYFGPGTRLLVL.

This chain joins TRBV7-2 and TRBJ2-6; D is possibly TRBD2 (6 bases). The germline gives CDR1 SGHTA, CDR2 FQGNSA. The V and J ends lost 6 bases and 3 bases respectively, with 6 bases between them. CDR3 length: 13 residues. CDR3 amino acids: CASREGGANVLTF. The CDR3 DNA reads TGTGCCAGCAGGGAGGGTGGGGCCAACGTCCTGACTTTC.

This clone has a handful of counts. The gene calls are TRBV7-3 and TRBJ1-2; 9 nucleotides align to TRBD1. Per germline, CDR1 SGHTA and CDR2 FQGTGA. The CDR3 extends over 14 amino acids. The junction had 7 bases not matched to a gene; V was cut back by 5 bases and J by 6 bases. CDR3: CASSDTGGADGYTF. CDR3 coding DNA: TGTGCCAGCAGCGATACAGGGGGCGCAGATGGCTACACCTTC.

The V call is TRBV6-2 or TRBV6-3, the J call TRBJ2-1, with a tentative D call TRBD1 (6 bases). Germline CDR1 and CDR2: MNHEY and SVGEGT. CDR3 length equals 14 residues. V gave up 1 base and J gave up 7 bases, with 11 bases separating them. The CDR3 DNA reads TGTGCCAGCAGTTACTTGGACCAGGGGAATGAGCAGTTCTTC. The encoded protein is CASSYLDQGNEQFF.

V gene TRBV7-9 combines with J gene TRBJ1-4; 9 positions agree with TRBD1. Germline CDR1 is SEHNR and CDR2 is FQNEAQ (reference sequence). The V segment lost 4 bases and the J segment 5 bases; nucleotides outside the gene matches: 2. The CDR3 extends over 14 amino acids. The CDR3 reads CASSSGTGNEKLFF. Written as DNA, the CDR3 is TGTGCCAGCAGCTCCGGGACAGGGAATGAAAAACTGTTTTTT.

This chain uses TRBV7-8 with TRBJ2-7; 7 nucleotides match TRBD1. Looked up from germline, CDR1 is SGHVS and CDR2 is FQNEAQ. Unmatched junction bases numbered 4, after V lost 5 bases and J lost 0 bases. This CDR3 contains 14 residues. CDR3: CASSQDRFSYEQYF. CDR3 DNA: TGTGCCAGCAGCCAGGACAGGTTCTCCTACGAGCAGTACTTC.